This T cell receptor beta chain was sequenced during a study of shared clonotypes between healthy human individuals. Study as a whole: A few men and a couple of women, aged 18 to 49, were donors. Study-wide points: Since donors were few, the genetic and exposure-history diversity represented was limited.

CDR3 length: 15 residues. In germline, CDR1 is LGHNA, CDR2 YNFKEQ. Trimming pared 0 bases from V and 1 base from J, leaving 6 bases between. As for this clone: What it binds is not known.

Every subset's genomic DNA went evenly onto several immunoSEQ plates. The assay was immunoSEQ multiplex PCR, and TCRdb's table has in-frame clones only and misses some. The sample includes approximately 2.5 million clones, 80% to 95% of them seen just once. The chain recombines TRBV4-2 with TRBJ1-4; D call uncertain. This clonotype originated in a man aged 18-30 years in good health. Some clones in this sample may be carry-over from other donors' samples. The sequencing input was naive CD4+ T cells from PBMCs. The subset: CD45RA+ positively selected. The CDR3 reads CASSQDGVTNEKLFF. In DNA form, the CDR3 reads TGTGCCAGCAGCCAAGATGGGGTAACTAATGAAAAACTGTTTTTT.